The rows below give T cell receptor beta chains drawn from one sample of a study of response to subunit inactivated influenza vaccine. One entry per CDR3 protein, called by TCRdb with MiXCR from the RT-PCR reads. The profile covers around 790,000 distinct CDR3 sequences, with 21% appearing a single time and roughly 10% taken by the ten largest. This specimen was PBMCs from blood, taken more than 4 days after vaccination. These receptors all come from a middle-aged man who received an inactivated influenza vaccine. Both conserved end residues are part of each CDR3. Fields, in order: clone size, J gene, V gene, D gene, CDR3 protein, CDR3 DNA. A D gene is named only where the DNA matches it firmly. Clone size is stated in some rows and not others, as once, few, many or a class when expanded.

clone_size: .; j_call: TRBJ2-2; v_call: TRBV7-3; d_call: .; cdr3_aa: CASSSGALTIPGELFF; cdr3_nt: TGTGCCAGCAGCTCGGGGGCACTTACTATTCCCGGGGAGCTGTTTTTT
clone_size: .; j_call: TRBJ1-2; v_call: TRBV12-3/TRBV12-4; d_call: TRBD1; cdr3_aa: CASSGTATGYTF; cdr3_nt: TGTGCCAGCAGCGGGACAGCGACTGGCTACACCTTC
clone_size: few; j_call: TRBJ2-5; v_call: TRBV6-1; d_call: .; cdr3_aa: CASSESWGRETQYF; cdr3_nt: TGTGCCAGCAGTGAATCCTGGGGGCGAGAGACCCAGTACTTC
clone_size: .; j_call: TRBJ2-7; v_call: TRBV18; d_call: .; cdr3_aa: CASSPPSVYEQYF; cdr3_nt: TGTGCCAGCTCACCACCGTCAGTCTACGAGCAGTACTTC
clone_size: many; j_call: TRBJ2-7; v_call: TRBV12-3/TRBV12-4; d_call: .; cdr3_aa: CASSETGPNSEQYF; cdr3_nt: TGTGCCAGCAGTGAGACCGGGCCTAACTCTGAGCAGTACTTC
clone_size: .; j_call: TRBJ1-5; v_call: TRBV12-3/TRBV12-4; d_call: .; cdr3_aa: CASSPQAGVNQPQHF; cdr3_nt: TGTGCCAGCAGTCCTCAGGCGGGGGTTAATCAGCCCCAGCATTTT
clone_size: few; j_call: TRBJ2-1; v_call: TRBV29-1; d_call: TRBD2; cdr3_aa: CSVGLKREPYEQFF; cdr3_nt: TGCAGCGTTGGGTTAAAGCGGGAGCCCTATGAGCAGTTCTTC
clone_size: many; j_call: TRBJ2-1; v_call: TRBV9; d_call: .; cdr3_aa: CASSSNFGDEQFF; cdr3_nt: TGTGCCAGCAGCTCCAATTTTGGGGATGAGCAGTTCTTC
clone_size: .; j_call: TRBJ1-6; v_call: TRBV6-1; d_call: .; cdr3_aa: CASKRDVQNNSPLHF; cdr3_nt: TGTGCCAGCAAACGGGACGTTCAGAATAATTCACCCCTCCACTTT
clone_size: .; j_call: TRBJ2-3; v_call: TRBV12-3/TRBV12-4; d_call: .; cdr3_aa: CASSLGGSRSISTQYF; cdr3_nt: TGTGCCAGCAGTTTGGGCGGTAGTAGATCTATTAGTACGCAGTATTTT
clone_size: .; j_call: TRBJ1-1; v_call: TRBV5-1; d_call: .; cdr3_aa: CASSSRDGGRAFF; cdr3_nt: TGCGCCAGCAGCTCTCGGGACGGCGGGAGAGCTTTCTTT
clone_size: .; j_call: TRBJ1-1; v_call: TRBV25-1; d_call: .; cdr3_aa: CASSEYGWSGNTEAFF; cdr3_nt: TGTGCCAGCAGTGAGTACGGGTGGTCTGGGAACACTGAAGCTTTCTTT
clone_size: few; j_call: TRBJ2-1; v_call: TRBV3-1; d_call: TRBD2; cdr3_aa: CASSHRGAGGSQFF; cdr3_nt: TGTGCCAGCAGCCACCGGGGAGCGGGAGGGTCGCAGTTCTTC
clone_size: .; j_call: TRBJ2-2; v_call: TRBV20-1; d_call: .; cdr3_aa: CSARDGGLVTGELFF; cdr3_nt: TGCAGTGCTAGAGATGGGGGCCTGGTCACCGGGGAGCTGTTTTTT
clone_size: few; j_call: TRBJ2-3; v_call: TRBV4-1; d_call: .; cdr3_aa: CASSQQTDLMDTQYF; cdr3_nt: TGCGCCAGCAGCCAGCAAACGGACCTCATGGATACGCAGTATTTT
clone_size: few; j_call: TRBJ2-2; v_call: TRBV6-2/TRBV6-3; d_call: .; cdr3_aa: CASNPTDTGELFF; cdr3_nt: TGTGCCAGCAACCCGACAGACACCGGGGAGCTGTTTTTT
clone_size: many; j_call: TRBJ2-7; v_call: TRBV4-3; d_call: .; cdr3_aa: CASSQDIGQGLTYEQYF; cdr3_nt: TGCGCCAGCAGCCAAGATATCGGACAGGGACTAACCTACGAGCAGTACTTC
clone_size: .; j_call: TRBJ2-3; v_call: TRBV15; d_call: .; cdr3_aa: CATSRDPGVSTDTQYF; cdr3_nt: TGTGCCACCAGCAGAGATCCTGGGGTGAGCACAGATACGCAGTATTTT
clone_size: few; j_call: TRBJ2-5; v_call: TRBV10-3; d_call: TRBD1; cdr3_aa: CAVRAGGQETQYF; cdr3_nt: TGTGCCGTACGAGCAGGGGGCCAAGAGACCCAGTACTTC
clone_size: .; j_call: TRBJ1-2; v_call: TRBV7-6; d_call: TRBD1; cdr3_aa: CASSTGQGVGGYTF; cdr3_nt: TGTGCCAGCAGCACGGGACAGGGGGTGGGCGGCTACACCTTC
clone_size: .; j_call: TRBJ2-7; v_call: TRBV4-1; d_call: .; cdr3_aa: CASSAFTSTYEQYF; cdr3_nt: TGCGCCAGCAGCGCCTTTACAAGCACCTACGAGCAGTACTTC
clone_size: .; j_call: TRBJ2-2; v_call: TRBV28; d_call: .; cdr3_aa: CASRPLGGPQEELFF; cdr3_nt: TGTGCCAGCAGGCCTCTCGGGGGGCCGCAGGAGGAGCTGTTTTTT
clone_size: once; j_call: TRBJ2-7; v_call: TRBV18; d_call: .; cdr3_aa: CASSQSGVTYEQYF; cdr3_nt: TGTGCCAGCTCACAATCAGGGGTAACCTACGAGCAGTACTTC
clone_size: few; j_call: TRBJ1-2; v_call: TRBV28; d_call: .; cdr3_aa: CASTPAVNYGYTF; cdr3_nt: TGTGCCAGCACCCCCGCAGTAAACTATGGCTACACCTTC
clone_size: .; j_call: TRBJ1-2; v_call: TRBV14; d_call: TRBD1; cdr3_aa: CASSQTSGTGSGYTF; cdr3_nt: TGTGCCAGCAGCCAGACTTCCGGGACAGGGAGTGGCTACACCTTC
clone_size: .; j_call: TRBJ1-2; v_call: TRBV20-1; d_call: TRBD1; cdr3_aa: CSVNSRGQLYGYTF; cdr3_nt: TGCAGTGTCAATTCCCGGGGACAGCTATATGGCTACACCTTC
clone_size: few; j_call: TRBJ1-2; v_call: TRBV2; d_call: .; cdr3_aa: CASSRGKYYGYTF; cdr3_nt: TGTGCCAGCAGCCGGGGAAAATACTATGGCTACACCTTC
clone_size: few; j_call: TRBJ2-2; v_call: TRBV7-3; d_call: .; cdr3_aa: CASSRNGGNTGELFF; cdr3_nt: TGTGCCAGCAGCCGGAACGGGGGGAACACCGGGGAGCTGTTTTTT
clone_size: .; j_call: TRBJ2-1; v_call: TRBV5-6; d_call: .; cdr3_aa: CASTRGLHNEQFF; cdr3_nt: TGTGCCAGCACTCGGGGGTTGCACAATGAGCAGTTCTTC
clone_size: few; j_call: TRBJ2-3; v_call: TRBV6-2/TRBV6-3; d_call: TRBD2; cdr3_aa: CASSPLGLSKATQYF; cdr3_nt: TGTGCCAGCAGTCCCTTGGGACTATCGAAGGCTACGCAGTATTTT
clone_size: .; j_call: TRBJ2-1; v_call: TRBV20-1; d_call: TRBD2; cdr3_aa: CSVGGTSARSSYNEQFF; cdr3_nt: TGCAGTGTCGGGGGGACTAGCGCACGGAGCTCCTACAATGAGCAGTTCTTC
clone_size: few; j_call: TRBJ2-3; v_call: TRBV5-1; d_call: TRBD1; cdr3_aa: CASGRGRTDTQYF; cdr3_nt: TGCGCCAGCGGTAGGGGGCGCACAGATACGCAGTATTTT
clone_size: .; j_call: TRBJ1-2; v_call: TRBV4-2; d_call: .; cdr3_aa: CASSPTSGGNGYTF; cdr3_nt: TGTGCCAGCAGCCCCACATCGGGGGGGAATGGCTACACCTTC
clone_size: many; j_call: TRBJ2-1; v_call: TRBV20-1; d_call: TRBD2; cdr3_aa: CSAGGAGGRQNEQFF; cdr3_nt: TGCAGTGCTGGGGGGGCGGGAGGTAGGCAGAATGAGCAGTTCTTC
clone_size: .; j_call: TRBJ2-7; v_call: TRBV7-9; d_call: TRBD2; cdr3_aa: CASTQSGGYEQYF; cdr3_nt: TGTGCCAGCACTCAGTCGGGGGGCTACGAGCAGTACTTC
clone_size: .; j_call: TRBJ2-7; v_call: TRBV20-1; d_call: TRBD2; cdr3_aa: CSAALAGAPRQYF; cdr3_nt: TGCAGTGCCGCACTAGCGGGGGCCCCAAGGCAGTACTTC
clone_size: few; j_call: TRBJ1-2; v_call: TRBV5-1; d_call: TRBD1; cdr3_aa: CASRSSGTGYGYTF; cdr3_nt: TGCGCCAGCAGGTCCTCCGGGACAGGGTATGGCTACACCTTC
clone_size: few; j_call: TRBJ1-2; v_call: TRBV6-1; d_call: TRBD1; cdr3_aa: CASSTPDREKGGYTF; cdr3_nt: TGTGCCAGCAGTACCCCAGACAGGGAAAAGGGTGGCTACACCTTC
clone_size: .; j_call: TRBJ2-7; v_call: TRBV25-1; d_call: TRBD1; cdr3_aa: CASRTGGSDEQYF; cdr3_nt: TGTGCCAGCAGGACAGGGGGCAGCGACGAGCAGTACTTC
clone_size: .; j_call: TRBJ2-2; v_call: TRBV28; d_call: TRBD2; cdr3_aa: CAEGRGGGELFF; cdr3_nt: TGTGCCGAAGGTCGGGGGGGCGGGGAGCTGTTTTTT
clone_size: .; j_call: TRBJ1-1; v_call: TRBV7-2; d_call: .; cdr3_aa: CASSFVGGDTEAFF; cdr3_nt: TGTGCCAGCAGCTTTGTGGGAGGCGACACTGAAGCTTTCTTT
clone_size: .; j_call: TRBJ2-3; v_call: TRBV20-1; d_call: .; cdr3_aa: CSARDPRRISTDTQYF; cdr3_nt: TGCAGTGCTAGAGATCCACGGAGAATTAGCACAGATACGCAGTATTTT
clone_size: .; j_call: TRBJ2-1; v_call: TRBV28; d_call: .; cdr3_aa: CASSFVGEPHEQFF; cdr3_nt: TGTGCCAGCAGTTTCGTGGGTGAGCCCCATGAGCAGTTCTTC
clone_size: .; j_call: TRBJ2-2; v_call: TRBV6-4; d_call: TRBD1; cdr3_aa: CASKGQGAGTGELFF; cdr3_nt: TGTGCCAGCAAAGGACAGGGGGCCGGAACCGGGGAGCTGTTTTTT
clone_size: .; j_call: TRBJ2-6; v_call: TRBV5-1; d_call: .; cdr3_aa: CASTSTVGSSGANVLTF; cdr3_nt: TGCGCCAGCACCTCAACGGTCGGGTCGTCTGGGGCCAACGTCCTGACTTTC
clone_size: .; j_call: TRBJ2-2; v_call: TRBV11-2; d_call: .; cdr3_aa: CASSARQGLAGELFF; cdr3_nt: TGTGCCAGCAGCGCCCGCCAGGGGCTAGCCGGGGAGCTGTTTTTT
clone_size: .; j_call: TRBJ2-5; v_call: TRBV4-3; d_call: .; cdr3_aa: CASSQDGKDRETQYF; cdr3_nt: TGCGCCAGCAGCCAAGATGGGAAAGATCGGGAGACCCAGTACTTC
clone_size: few; j_call: TRBJ2-4; v_call: TRBV4-2; d_call: .; cdr3_aa: CASSPAIENIQYF; cdr3_nt: TGTGCCAGCAGCCCCGCTATAGAAAACATTCAGTACTTC
clone_size: once; j_call: TRBJ2-2; v_call: TRBV11-1; d_call: TRBD2; cdr3_aa: CASSRRTSGRAVNTGELFF; cdr3_nt: TGTGCCAGCAGCCGTCGGACTAGCGGGAGGGCCGTAAACACCGGGGAGCTGTTTTTT
clone_size: once; j_call: TRBJ2-3; v_call: TRBV6-2/TRBV6-3; d_call: TRBD2; cdr3_aa: CASRGSGRRTDTQYF; cdr3_nt: TGTGCCAGCAGGGGTAGCGGGAGAAGGACAGATACGCAGTATTTT
clone_size: few; j_call: TRBJ2-5; v_call: TRBV7-9; d_call: TRBD2; cdr3_aa: CASSWGTRETQYF; cdr3_nt: TGTGCCAGCAGCTGGGGGACTAGAGAGACCCAGTACTTC
clone_size: many; j_call: TRBJ2-1; v_call: TRBV24-1; d_call: .; cdr3_aa: CATSDLSSYNEQFF; cdr3_nt: TGTGCCACCAGTGATTTGTCGTCGTACAATGAGCAGTTCTTC
clone_size: once; j_call: TRBJ1-6; v_call: TRBV20-1; d_call: .; cdr3_aa: CSARPGPLNSPLHF; cdr3_nt: TGCAGTGCTAGGCCCGGCCCCCTTAATTCACCCCTCCACTTT
clone_size: .; j_call: TRBJ1-5; v_call: TRBV5-1; d_call: TRBD1; cdr3_aa: CASSLTGGPSNQPQHF; cdr3_nt: TGCGCCAGCAGCTTAACAGGGGGCCCTAGCAATCAGCCCCAGCATTTT
clone_size: few; j_call: TRBJ2-3; v_call: TRBV5-6; d_call: .; cdr3_aa: CASSLFVVGWQDTQYF; cdr3_nt: TGTGCCAGCAGCTTATTTGTCGTCGGGTGGCAGGATACGCAGTATTTT
clone_size: few; j_call: TRBJ2-1; v_call: TRBV9; d_call: .; cdr3_aa: CASSVGEGPEQFF; cdr3_nt: TGTGCCAGCAGCGTAGGAGAGGGCCCCGAGCAGTTCTTC
clone_size: once; j_call: TRBJ2-7; v_call: TRBV7-2; d_call: TRBD2; cdr3_aa: CASSLALFSVGREGPGEQYF; cdr3_nt: TGTGCCAGCAGCTTAGCGCTGTTCTCAGTAGGGCGGGAGGGCCCTGGCGAGCAGTACTTC
clone_size: .; j_call: TRBJ2-5; v_call: TRBV11-2; d_call: .; cdr3_aa: CASSWARETQYF; cdr3_nt: TGTGCCAGCAGCTGGGCGCGAGAGACCCAGTACTTC
clone_size: .; j_call: TRBJ2-1; v_call: TRBV10-3; d_call: TRBD2; cdr3_aa: CAISESLAGVDNEQFF; cdr3_nt: TGTGCCATCAGTGAGTCACTCGCGGGGGTTGACAATGAGCAGTTCTTC
clone_size: .; j_call: TRBJ2-3; v_call: TRBV7-2; d_call: TRBD2; cdr3_aa: CASSSGRGTDTQYF; cdr3_nt: TGTGCCAGCAGCTCCGGGCGGGGGACAGATACGCAGTATTTT